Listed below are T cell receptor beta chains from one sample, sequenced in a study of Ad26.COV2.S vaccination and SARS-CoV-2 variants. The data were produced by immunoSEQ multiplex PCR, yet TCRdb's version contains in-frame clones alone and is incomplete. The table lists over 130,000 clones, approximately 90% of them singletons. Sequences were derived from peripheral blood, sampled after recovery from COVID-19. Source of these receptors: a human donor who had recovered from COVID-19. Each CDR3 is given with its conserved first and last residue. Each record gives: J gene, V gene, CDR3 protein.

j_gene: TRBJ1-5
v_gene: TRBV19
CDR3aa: CASSPRPLGVGQPQHF

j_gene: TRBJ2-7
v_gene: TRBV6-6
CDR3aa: CASSPSAGGDEQYF

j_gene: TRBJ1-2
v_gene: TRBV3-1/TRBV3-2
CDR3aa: CASSQAGSGYTF

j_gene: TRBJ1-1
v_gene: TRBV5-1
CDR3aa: CASSLLSAPLTEAFF

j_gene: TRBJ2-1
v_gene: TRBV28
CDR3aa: CASSSNFRVGEQFF

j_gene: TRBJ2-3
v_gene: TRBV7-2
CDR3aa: CASRNTDTQYF

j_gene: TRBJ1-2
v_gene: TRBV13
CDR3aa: CASRAPGQVLQGYTF

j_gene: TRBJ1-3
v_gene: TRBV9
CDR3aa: CASSVGLSSGNTIYF

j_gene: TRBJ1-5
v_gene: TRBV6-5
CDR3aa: CASSSGTGDSNQPQHF

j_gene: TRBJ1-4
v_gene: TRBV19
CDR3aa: CASSVTTTNEKLFF

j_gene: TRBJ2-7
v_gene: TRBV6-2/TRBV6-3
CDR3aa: CASSTSYEQYF

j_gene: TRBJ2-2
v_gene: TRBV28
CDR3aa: CASVPRLAGDGELFF

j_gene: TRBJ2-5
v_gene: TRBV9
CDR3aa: CASSVGRGGTGVVETQYF

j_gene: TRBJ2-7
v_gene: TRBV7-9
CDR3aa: CASSPGQDPRREQYF

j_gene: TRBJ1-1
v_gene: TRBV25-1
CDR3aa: CASRKGGNTEAFF

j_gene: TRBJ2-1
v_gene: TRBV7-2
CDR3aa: CASSHRQGFQEQFF

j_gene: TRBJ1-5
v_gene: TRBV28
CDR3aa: CASSLSGIGSNQPQHF

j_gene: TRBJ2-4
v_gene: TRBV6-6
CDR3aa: CASSSSLAKNIQYF

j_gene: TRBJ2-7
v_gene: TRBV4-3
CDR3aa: CASSQGRGASYEQYF

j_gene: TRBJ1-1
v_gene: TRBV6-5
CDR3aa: CATGVGTAPTEAFF

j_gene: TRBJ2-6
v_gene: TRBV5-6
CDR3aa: CASSLDFGDRGSGANVLTF

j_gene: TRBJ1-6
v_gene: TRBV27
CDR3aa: CASSRHPRVGPNNSPLHF

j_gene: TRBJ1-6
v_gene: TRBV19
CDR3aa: CASSIIGNDSPLHF

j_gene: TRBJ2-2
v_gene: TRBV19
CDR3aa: CASCGNGQLNTGELFF

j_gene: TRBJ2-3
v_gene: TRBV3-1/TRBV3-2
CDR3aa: CASRLYGTSGGTDTQYF

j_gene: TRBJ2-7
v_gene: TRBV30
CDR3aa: CAWRASHYEQYF

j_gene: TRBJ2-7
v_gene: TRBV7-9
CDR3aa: CASSLGGAVDEQYF

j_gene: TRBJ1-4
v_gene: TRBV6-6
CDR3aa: CASSPTGGGSEKLFF

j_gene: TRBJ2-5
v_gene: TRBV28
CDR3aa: CASSLRGGGETQYF

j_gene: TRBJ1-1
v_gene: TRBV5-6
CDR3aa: CASRKAVNTEAFF

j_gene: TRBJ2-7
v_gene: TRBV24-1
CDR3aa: CATSRDYVLYEQYF

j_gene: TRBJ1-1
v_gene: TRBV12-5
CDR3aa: CASGLVGNTGTPDSMNTEAFF

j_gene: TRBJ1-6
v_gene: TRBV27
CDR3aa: CASTWSSYNSPLHF

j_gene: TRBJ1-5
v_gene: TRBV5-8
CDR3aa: CASSLGGGHGQPQHF

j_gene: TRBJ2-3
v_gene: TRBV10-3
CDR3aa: CAISRDGNSGDTQYF

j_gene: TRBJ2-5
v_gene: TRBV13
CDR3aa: CASSPSGAQETQYF

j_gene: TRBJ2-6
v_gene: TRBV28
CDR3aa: CASSSRPSGANVLTF

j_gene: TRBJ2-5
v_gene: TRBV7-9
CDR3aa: CASSLVALEGIETQYF

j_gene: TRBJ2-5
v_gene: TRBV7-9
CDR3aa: CASSPIGTGAGETQYF

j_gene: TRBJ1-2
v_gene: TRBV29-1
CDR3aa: CSVDRAGGDYGYTF

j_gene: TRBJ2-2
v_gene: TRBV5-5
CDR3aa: CASSLKDRGNTGELFF

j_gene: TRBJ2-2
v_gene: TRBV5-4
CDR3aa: CASSLAGITGELFF